The 5 T cell receptor beta chains below all came from one sample that was sequenced in a study of identical twins. TCRdb called the 5' RACE reads again in MiXCR, with one record for every CDR3 protein. The table lists 400,000 to 550,000 distinct CDR3 sequences, around 20% of them singletons. These data were likewise used in another study, on T cells expressing NK-cell markers.

The material sequenced was CD4+ T cells sorted from blood. These receptor sequences come from a young woman in good health.

This clonotype showed up just once. This chain connects TRBV6-2 or TRBV6-3 to TRBJ2-1; TRBD2 aligns across 8 bases. Trimming took 8 bases from V and 4 from J; bases not matched to a gene: 7. This CDR3 has 14 residues. Germline assignment: CDR1 MNHEY and CDR2 SVGEGT. Written as DNA, the CDR3 is TGTGCCAGCCTCGGGACTAGACCTTACAATGAGCAGTTCTTC. It is translated as CASLGTRPYNEQFF.

Only a few counts were recorded for this clonotype. The chain recombines TRBV7-9 with TRBJ1-2, with 8 positions matching TRBD1. The germline CDR1 and CDR2 sequences are SEHNR and FQNEAQ (reference sequence). The CDR3 is 13 amino acids. The J segment lost 8 bases and the V segment lost 5 bases, leaving 7 bases of the junction unmatched. The CDR3 loop reads CASSTTPGGGYTF. In nucleotides, the CDR3 is TGTGCCAGCAGCACTACCCCAGGGGGCGGCTACACCTTC.

This clonotype was observed a handful of times. The V and J genes are TRBV27 and TRBJ2-3; D perhaps matches TRBD2 (7 bases). The CDR3 runs to 16 residues. The germline CDR1 and CDR2 sequences are MNHEY and SMNVEV (reference sequence). The germline V and J ends were trimmed by 6 bases and 6 bases, with 22 bases remaining between them. The CDR3 loop reads CASSLWGGVGQDTQYF. DNA for the CDR3: TGTGCCAGCAGCCTGTGGGGGGGGGTAGGACAGGATACGCAGTATTTT.

The V call is TRBV20-1, the J call TRBJ2-1, with 14 bases that match TRBD2. The V gene end was trimmed by 6 bases and the J gene end by 8 bases; junction bases not matched to a gene: 6. CDR3 length: 14 residues. CDR1 and CDR2 (germline): DFQATT, SNEGSKA (reference sequence). The CDR3 nucleotides read TGCAGTGCCAAACCGGGACTAGCGGGAGATGAGCAGTTCTTC. Its translation is CSAKPGLAGDEQFF.

This clonotype was picked up a small number of times. The chain links TRBV6-5 to TRBJ2-7, with 9 nucleotides matching TRBD1. V dropped 4 bases and J dropped 2; count of bases not matched to a gene: 6. Germline CDR1 MNHEY, CDR2 SVGAGI. The CDR3 covers 15 residues. As DNA, the CDR3 is TGTGCCAGCAGTTGGGGCCGGGACAGGGCCTACGAGCAGTACTTC. Amino acids: CASSWGRDRAYEQYF.